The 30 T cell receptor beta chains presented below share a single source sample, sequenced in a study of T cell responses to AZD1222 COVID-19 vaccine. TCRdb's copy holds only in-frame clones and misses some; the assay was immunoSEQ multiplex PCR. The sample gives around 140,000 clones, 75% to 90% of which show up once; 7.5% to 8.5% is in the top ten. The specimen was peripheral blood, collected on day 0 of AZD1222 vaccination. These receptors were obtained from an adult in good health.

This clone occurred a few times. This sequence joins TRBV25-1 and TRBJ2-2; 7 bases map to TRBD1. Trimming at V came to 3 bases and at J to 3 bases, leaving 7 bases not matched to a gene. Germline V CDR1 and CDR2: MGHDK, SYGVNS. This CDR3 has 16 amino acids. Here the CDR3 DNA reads TGTGCCAGCAGTGATAGGAACAGGGGAGACACCGGGGAGCTGTTTTTT. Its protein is CASSDRNRGDTGELFF.

The CDR3 is CASSRDRTGELFF. CDR3 in DNA: TGTGCCAGCAGTCGGGACAGGACCGGGGAGCTGTTTTTT. The rearrangement links TRBV6-5 to TRBJ2-2; 8 bases are a match to TRBD1. The CDR3 is 13 amino acids. With V trimmed by 5 bases and J by 5 bases, 1 base remained unmatched. CDR1 is MNHEY, CDR2 SVGAGI, per germline.

CDR3 sequence (DNA): TGTGCCAGCAGTGTATTGGCCGAGGAGACCCAGTACTTC. This translates into CASSVLAEETQYF. The chain is built from TRBV2 and TRBJ2-5, with D uncertain. Germline V gives CDR1 SNHLY, CDR2 FYNNEI. Deletions cut 4 bases from V and 5 bases from J, with 11 bases between. The CDR3 runs to 13 residues. The variable domain in full, with the rest retrieved from reference TRBV2 and TRBJ2-5, is EPEVTQTPSHQVTQMGQEVILRCVPISNHLYFYWYRQILGQKVEFLVSFYNNEISEKSEIFDDQFSVERPDGSNFTLKIRSTKLEDSAMYFCASSVLAEETQYFGPGTRLLVL.

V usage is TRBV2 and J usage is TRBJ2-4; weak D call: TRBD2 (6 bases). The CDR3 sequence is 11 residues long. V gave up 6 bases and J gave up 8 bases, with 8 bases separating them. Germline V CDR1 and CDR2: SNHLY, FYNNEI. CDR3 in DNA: TGTGCCAGCAGATGGGGGGACATTCAGTACTTC. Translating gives CASRWGDIQYF.

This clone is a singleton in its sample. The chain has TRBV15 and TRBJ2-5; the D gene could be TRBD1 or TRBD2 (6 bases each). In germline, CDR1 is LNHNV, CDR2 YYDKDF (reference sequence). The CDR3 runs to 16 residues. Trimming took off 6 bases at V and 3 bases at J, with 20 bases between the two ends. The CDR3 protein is CATREGEQGWEETQYF. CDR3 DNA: TGTGCCACCAGGGAGGGGGAACAGGGTTGGGAAGAGACCCAGTACTTC.

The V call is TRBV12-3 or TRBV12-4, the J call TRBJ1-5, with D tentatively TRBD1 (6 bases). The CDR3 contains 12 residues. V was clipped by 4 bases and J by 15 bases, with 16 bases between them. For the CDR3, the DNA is TGTGCCAGCAGTTCCGTCGGGGGGGCTTGGCATTTT. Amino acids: CASSSVGGAWHF.

Here the CDR3 reads CASSNRQGREQYF. The CDR3 DNA follows: TGTGCCAGCAGTAACCGACAGGGACGCGAGCAGTACTTC. The chain uses TRBV6-5 and TRBJ2-7; 7 nucleotides align to TRBD1. J was trimmed by 6 bases and V by 5 bases; bases with no gene match: 7. The V gene's germline CDR1 is MNHEY and CDR2 SVGAGI. The CDR3 is 13 amino acids.

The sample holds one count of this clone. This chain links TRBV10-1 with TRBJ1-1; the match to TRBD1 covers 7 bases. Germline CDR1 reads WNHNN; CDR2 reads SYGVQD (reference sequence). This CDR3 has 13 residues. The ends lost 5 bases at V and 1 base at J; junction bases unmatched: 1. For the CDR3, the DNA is TGCGCCAGCAGTCAGGGGGGGAACACTGAAGCTTTCTTT. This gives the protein CASSQGGNTEAFF.

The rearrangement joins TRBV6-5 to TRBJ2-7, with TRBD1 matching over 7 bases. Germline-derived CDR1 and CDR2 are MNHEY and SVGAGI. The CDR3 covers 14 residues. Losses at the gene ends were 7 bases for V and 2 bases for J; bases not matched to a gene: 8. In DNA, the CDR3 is TGTGCCAGCACTCCGACAGGGCCGACCTACGAGCAGTACTTC. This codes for CASTPTGPTYEQYF.

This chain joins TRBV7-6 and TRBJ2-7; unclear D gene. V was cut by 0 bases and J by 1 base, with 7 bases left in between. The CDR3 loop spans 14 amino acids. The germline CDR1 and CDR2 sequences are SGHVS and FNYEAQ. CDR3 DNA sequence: TGTGCCAGCAGCTTAGCGCAACAATCCTACGAGCAGTACTTC. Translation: CASSLAQQSYEQYF.

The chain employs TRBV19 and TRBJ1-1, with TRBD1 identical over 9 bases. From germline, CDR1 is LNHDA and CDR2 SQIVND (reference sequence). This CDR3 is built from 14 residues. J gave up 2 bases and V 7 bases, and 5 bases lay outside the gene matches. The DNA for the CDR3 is TGTGCCAGTATCTCACAGGGGGCTAACACTGAAGCTTTCTTT. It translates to CASISQGANTEAFF. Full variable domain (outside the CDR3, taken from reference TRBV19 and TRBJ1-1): DGGITQSPKYLFRKEGQNVTLSCEQNLNHDAMYWYRQDPGQGLRLIYYSQIVNDFQKGDIAEGYSVSREKKESFPLTVTSAQKNPTAFYLCASISQGANTEAFFGQGTRLTVV.

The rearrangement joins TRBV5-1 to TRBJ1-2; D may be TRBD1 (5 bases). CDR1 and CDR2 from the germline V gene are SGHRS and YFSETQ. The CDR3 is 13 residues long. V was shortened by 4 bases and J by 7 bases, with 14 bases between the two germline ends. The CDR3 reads CASSPDVGRGYTF. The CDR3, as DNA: TGCGCCAGCAGCCCGGATGTGGGACGTGGCTACACCTTC. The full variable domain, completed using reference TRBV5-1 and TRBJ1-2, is KAGVTQTPRYLIKTRGQQVTLSCSPISGHRSVSWYQQTPGQGLQFLFEYFSETQRNKGNFPGRFSGRQFSNSRSEMNVSTLELGDSALYLCASSPDVGRGYTFGSGTRLTVV.

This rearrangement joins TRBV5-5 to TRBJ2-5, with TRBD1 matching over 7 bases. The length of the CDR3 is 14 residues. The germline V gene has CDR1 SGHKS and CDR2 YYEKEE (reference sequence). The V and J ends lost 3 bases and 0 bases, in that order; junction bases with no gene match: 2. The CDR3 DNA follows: TGTGCCAGCAGCTCAGGGACAGACCAAGAGACCCAGTACTTC. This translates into CASSSGTDQETQYF.

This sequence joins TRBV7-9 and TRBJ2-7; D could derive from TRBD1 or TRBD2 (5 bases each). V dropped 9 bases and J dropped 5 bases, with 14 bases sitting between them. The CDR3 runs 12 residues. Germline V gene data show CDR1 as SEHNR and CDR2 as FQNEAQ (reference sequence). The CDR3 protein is CASGGRGHEQYF. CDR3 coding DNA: TGTGCCAGTGGAGGTAGGGGACACGAGCAGTACTTC.

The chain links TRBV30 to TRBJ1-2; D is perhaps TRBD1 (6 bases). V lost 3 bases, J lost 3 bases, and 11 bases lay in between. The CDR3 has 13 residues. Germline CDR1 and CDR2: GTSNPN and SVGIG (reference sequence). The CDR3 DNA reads TGTGCCTGGAGGGTTAGGGGGGACTATGGCTACACCTTC. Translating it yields CAWRVRGDYGYTF.

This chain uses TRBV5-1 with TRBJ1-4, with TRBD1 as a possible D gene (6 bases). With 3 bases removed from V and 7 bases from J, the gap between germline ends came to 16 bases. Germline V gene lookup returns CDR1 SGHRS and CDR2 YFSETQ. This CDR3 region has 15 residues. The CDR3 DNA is TGCGCCAGCAGCTCGACGGGACTAGGGGGTGAAAAACTGTTTTTT. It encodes CASSSTGLGGEKLFF.

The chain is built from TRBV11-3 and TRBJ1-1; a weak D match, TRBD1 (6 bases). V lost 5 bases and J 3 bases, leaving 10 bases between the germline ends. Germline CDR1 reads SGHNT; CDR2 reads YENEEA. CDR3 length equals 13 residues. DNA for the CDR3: TGTGCCAGCAGCCGGACAGCCTACACTGAAGCTTTCTTT. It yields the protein CASSRTAYTEAFF. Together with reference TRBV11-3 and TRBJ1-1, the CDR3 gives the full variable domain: EAGVVQSPRYKIIEKKQPVAFWCNPISGHNTLYWYLQNLGQGPELLIRYENEEAVDDSQLPKDRFSAERLKGVDSTLKIQPAELGDSAVYLCASSRTAYTEAFFGQGTRLTVV.

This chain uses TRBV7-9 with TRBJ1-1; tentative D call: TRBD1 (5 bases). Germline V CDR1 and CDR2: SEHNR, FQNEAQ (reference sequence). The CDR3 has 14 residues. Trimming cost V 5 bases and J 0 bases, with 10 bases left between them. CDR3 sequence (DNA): TGTGCCAGCAGCCGACAGACTGTGAACACTGAAGCTTTCTTT. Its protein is CASSRQTVNTEAFF.

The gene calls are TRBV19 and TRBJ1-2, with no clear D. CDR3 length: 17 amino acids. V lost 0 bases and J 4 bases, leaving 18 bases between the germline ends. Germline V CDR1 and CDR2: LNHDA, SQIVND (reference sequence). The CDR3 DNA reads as TGTGCCAGTAGTATAGATTCCCCCTCCGTGAGCACCTATGGCTACACCTTC. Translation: CASSIDSPSVSTYGYTF.

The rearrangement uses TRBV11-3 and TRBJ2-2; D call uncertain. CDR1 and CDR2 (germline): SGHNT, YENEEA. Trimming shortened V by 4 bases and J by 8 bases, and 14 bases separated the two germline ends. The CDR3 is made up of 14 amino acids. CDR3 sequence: CASSSTGNRGELFF. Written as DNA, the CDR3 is TGTGCCAGCAGCTCGACTGGCAATAGAGGGGAGCTGTTTTTT.

DNA of the CDR3: TGTGCCAGCAGCGAAGGGACGGAGGGAAACACCATATATTTT. It translates to CASSEGTEGNTIYF. The rearrangement joins TRBV9 to TRBJ1-3, with a weak D call TRBD1 (5 bases). The CDR3 runs to 14 residues. The germline V and J ends were trimmed by 3 bases and 4 bases, with 11 bases remaining between them. CDR1 is SGDLS, CDR2 YYNGEE, per germline.

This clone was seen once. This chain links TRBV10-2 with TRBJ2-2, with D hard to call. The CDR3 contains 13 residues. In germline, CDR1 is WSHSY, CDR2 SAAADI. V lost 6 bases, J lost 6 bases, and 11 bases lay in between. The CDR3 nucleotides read TGCGCCAGCAGCCAGAGCCCCCCCGGGGAGCTGTTTTTT. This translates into CASSQSPPGELFF.

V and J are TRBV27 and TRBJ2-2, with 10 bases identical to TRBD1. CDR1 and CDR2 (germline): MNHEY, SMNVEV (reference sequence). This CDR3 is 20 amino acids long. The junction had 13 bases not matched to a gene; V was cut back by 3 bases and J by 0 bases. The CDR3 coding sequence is TGTGCCAGCAGTTTCTCTCCGGGACAGGGGTGGACTGCGAACACCGGGGAGCTGTTTTTT. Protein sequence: CASSFSPGQGWTANTGELFF.

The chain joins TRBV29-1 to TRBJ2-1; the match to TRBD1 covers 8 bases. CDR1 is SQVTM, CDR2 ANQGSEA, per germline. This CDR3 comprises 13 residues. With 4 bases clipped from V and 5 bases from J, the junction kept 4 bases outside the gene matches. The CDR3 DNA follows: TGCAGCGTTGGCAGGGGGCAAAACAATGAGCAGTTCTTC. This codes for CSVGRGQNNEQFF.

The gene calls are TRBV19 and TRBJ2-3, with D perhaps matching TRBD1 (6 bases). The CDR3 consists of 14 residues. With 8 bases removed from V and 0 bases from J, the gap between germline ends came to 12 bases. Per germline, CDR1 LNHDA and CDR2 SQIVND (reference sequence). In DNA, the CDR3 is TGTGCCAGTCAAGACAGGCCGAGCACAGATACGCAGTATTTT. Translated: CASQDRPSTDTQYF.

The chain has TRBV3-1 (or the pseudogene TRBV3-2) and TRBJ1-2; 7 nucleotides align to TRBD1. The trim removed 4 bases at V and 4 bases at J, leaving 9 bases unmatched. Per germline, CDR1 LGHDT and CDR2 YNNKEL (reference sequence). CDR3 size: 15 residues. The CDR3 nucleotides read TGTGCCAGCAGCCGACAGGGTTTAATAGGCTATGGCTACACCTTC. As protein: CASSRQGLIGYGYTF.

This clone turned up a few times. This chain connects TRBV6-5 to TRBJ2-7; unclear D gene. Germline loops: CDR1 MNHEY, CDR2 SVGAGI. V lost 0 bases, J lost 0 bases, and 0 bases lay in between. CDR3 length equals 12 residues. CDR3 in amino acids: CASSYSSYEQYF. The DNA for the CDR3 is TGTGCCAGCAGTTACTCCTCCTACGAGCAGTACTTC.

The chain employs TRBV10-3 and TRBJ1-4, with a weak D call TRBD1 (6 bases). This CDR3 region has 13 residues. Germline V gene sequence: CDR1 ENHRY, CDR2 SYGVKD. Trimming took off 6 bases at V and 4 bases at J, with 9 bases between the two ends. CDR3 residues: CAIRDRINEKLFF. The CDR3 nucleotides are TGTGCCATCAGGGACAGAATTAATGAAAAACTGTTTTTT.

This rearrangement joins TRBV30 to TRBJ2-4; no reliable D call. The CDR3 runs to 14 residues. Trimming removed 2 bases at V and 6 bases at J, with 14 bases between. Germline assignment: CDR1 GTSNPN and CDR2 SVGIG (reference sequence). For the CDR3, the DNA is TGTGCCTGGAGTAAGGTTCGAGCTTTAAACATTCAGTACTTC. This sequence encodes CAWSKVRALNIQYF.

CDR3 bases: TGTGCCAGTCTTTTGTACCGGGACAGAGGAGGGTCTGGGGCCAACGTCCTGACTTTC. Translating gives CASLLYRDRGGSGANVLTF. The chain combines TRBV7-9 with TRBJ2-6; possibly TRBD1 for D (7 bases). The germline V gene encodes CDR1 SEHNR and CDR2 FQNEAQ (reference sequence). The V gene lost 9 bases and the J gene lost 1 base, with 25 bases spanning the gap. The CDR3 runs 19 residues.